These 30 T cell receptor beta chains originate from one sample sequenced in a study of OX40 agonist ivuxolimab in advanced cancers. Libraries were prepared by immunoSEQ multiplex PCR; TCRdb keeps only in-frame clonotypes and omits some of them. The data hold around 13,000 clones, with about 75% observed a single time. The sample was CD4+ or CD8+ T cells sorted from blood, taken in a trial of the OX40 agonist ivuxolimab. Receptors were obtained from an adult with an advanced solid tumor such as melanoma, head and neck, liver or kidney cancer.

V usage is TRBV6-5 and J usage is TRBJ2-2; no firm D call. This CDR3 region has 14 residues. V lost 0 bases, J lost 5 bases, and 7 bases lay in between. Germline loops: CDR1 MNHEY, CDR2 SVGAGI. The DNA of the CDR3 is TGTGCCAGCAGTTACTCGACCAGTACCGGGGAGCTGTTTTTT. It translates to CASSYSTSTGELFF.

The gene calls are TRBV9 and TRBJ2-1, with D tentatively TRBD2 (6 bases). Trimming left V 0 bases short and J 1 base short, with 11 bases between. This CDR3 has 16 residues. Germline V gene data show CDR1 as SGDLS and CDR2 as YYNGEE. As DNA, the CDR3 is TGTGCCAGCAGCGTAGCAGGGAGGAGATCCTACAATGAGCAGTTCTTC. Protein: CASSVAGRRSYNEQFF.

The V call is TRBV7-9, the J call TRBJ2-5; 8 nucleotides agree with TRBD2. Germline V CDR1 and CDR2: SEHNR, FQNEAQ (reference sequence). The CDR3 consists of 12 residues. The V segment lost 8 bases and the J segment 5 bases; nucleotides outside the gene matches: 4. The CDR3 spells CASAAGAETQYF. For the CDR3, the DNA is TGTGCCAGCGCAGCGGGAGCTGAGACCCAGTACTTC. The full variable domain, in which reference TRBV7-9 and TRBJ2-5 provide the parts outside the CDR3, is DTGVSQNPRHKITKRGQNVTFRCDPISEHNRLYWYRQTLGQGPEFLTYFQNEAQLEKSRLLSDRFSAERPKGSFSTLEIQRTEQGDSAMYLCASAAGAETQYFGPGTRLLVL.

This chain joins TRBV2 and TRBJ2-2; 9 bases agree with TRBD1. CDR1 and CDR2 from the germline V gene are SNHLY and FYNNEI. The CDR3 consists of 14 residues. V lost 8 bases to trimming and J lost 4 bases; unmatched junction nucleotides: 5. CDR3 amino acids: CASGEQGATGELFF. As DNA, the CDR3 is TGTGCCAGCGGGGAACAGGGGGCCACCGGGGAGCTGTTTTTT.

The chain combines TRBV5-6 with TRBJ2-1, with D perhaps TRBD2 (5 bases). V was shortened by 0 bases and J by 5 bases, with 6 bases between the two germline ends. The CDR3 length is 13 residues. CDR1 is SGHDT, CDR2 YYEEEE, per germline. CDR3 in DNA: TGTGCCAGCAGCTTGGTGAGGGACAATGAGCAGTTCTTC. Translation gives CASSLVRDNEQFF.

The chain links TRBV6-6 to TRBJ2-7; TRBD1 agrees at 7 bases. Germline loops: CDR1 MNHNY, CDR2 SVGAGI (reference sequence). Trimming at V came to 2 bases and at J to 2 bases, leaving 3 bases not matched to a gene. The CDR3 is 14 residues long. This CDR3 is CASSYPGGPYEQYF. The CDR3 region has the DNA TGTGCCAGCAGTTACCCAGGGGGACCCTACGAGCAGTACTTC.

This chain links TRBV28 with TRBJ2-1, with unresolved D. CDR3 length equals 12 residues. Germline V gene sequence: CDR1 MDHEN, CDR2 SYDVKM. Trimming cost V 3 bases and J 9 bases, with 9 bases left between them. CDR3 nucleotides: TGTGCCAGCAGTTTTTGGGTTCGTGAGCAGTTCTTC. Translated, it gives CASSFWVREQFF.

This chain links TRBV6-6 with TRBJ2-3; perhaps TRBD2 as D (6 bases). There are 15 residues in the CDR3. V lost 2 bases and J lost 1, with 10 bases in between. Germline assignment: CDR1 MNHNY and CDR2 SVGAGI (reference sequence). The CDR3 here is CASSYVGEGTDTQYF. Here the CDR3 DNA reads TGTGCCAGCAGTTACGTAGGGGAGGGCACAGATACGCAGTATTTT.

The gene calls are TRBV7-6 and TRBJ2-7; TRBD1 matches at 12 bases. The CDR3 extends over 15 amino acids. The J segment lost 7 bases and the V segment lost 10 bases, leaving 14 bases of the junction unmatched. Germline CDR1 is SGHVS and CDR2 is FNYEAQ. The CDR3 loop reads CATTPGTGGSGEQYF. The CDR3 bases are TGTGCCACCACACCCGGGACAGGGGGCTCTGGGGAGCAGTACTTC.

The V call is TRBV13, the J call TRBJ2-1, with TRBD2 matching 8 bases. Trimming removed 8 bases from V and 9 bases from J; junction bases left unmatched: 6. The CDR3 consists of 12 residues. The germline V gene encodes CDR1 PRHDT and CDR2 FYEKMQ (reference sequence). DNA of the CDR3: TGTGCCAGCTCGGGAGGGGGGGGTGAGCAGTTCTTC. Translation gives CASSGGGGEQFF.

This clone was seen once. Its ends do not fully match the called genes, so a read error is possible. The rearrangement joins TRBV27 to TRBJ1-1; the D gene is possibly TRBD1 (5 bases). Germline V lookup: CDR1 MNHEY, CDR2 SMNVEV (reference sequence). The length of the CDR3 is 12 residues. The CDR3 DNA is TGTGCCAGCAGGGGGCGGAACGCTGAAGCTTTCTTT. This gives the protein CASRGRNAEAFF.

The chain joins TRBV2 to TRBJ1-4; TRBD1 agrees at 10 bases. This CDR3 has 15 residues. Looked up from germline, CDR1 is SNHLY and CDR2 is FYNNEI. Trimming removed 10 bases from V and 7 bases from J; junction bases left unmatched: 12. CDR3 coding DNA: TGTGCCATCGTGACAGGGGGCTCAGTGCGTGAAAAACTGTTTTTT. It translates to CAIVTGGSVREKLFF.

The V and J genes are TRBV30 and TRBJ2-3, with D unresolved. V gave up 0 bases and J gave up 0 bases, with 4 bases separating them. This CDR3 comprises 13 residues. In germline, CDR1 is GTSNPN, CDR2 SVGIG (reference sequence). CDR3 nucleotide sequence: TGTGCCTGGAGTGTCGACAGCACAGATACGCAGTATTTT. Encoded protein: CAWSVDSTDTQYF.

Here the CDR3 reads CASSMGSGGLSYNEQFF. The CDR3 DNA reads TGTGCCAGTAGTATGGGGTCTGGGGGACTATCCTACAATGAGCAGTTCTTC. The chain is built from TRBV19 and TRBJ2-1; 7 nucleotides agree with TRBD2. The CDR3 extends over 17 amino acids. Germline V gives CDR1 LNHDA, CDR2 SQIVND (reference sequence). V lost 3 bases, J lost 1 base, and 9 bases stayed unmatched. Full variable domain (outside the CDR3, taken from reference TRBV19 and TRBJ2-1): DGGITQSPKYLFRKEGQNVTLSCEQNLNHDAMYWYRQDPGQGLRLIYYSQIVNDFQKGDIAEGYSVSREKKESFPLTVTSAQKNPTAFYLCASSMGSGGLSYNEQFFGPGTRLTVL.

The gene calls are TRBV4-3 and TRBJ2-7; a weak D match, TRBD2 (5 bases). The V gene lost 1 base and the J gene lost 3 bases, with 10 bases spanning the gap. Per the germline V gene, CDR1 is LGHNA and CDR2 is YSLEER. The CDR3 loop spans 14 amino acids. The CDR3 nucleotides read TGCGCCAGCAGCCAAGGAGGAGGTGGCTACGAGCAGTACTTC. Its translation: CASSQGGGGYEQYF.

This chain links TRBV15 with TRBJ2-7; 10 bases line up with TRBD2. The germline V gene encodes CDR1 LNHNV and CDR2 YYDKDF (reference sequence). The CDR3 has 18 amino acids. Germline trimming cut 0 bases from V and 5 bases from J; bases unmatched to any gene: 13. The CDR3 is CATSRDRVGLAGEHEQYF. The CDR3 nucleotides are TGTGCCACCAGCAGAGATCGAGTAGGCCTAGCGGGAGAGCACGAGCAGTACTTC.

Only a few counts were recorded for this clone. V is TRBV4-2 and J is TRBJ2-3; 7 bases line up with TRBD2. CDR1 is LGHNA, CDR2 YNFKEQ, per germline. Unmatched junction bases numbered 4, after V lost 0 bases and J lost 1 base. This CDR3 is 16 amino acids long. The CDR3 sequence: CASSQDRAGGTDTQYF. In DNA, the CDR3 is TGTGCCAGCAGCCAAGACAGGGCGGGAGGCACAGATACGCAGTATTTT.

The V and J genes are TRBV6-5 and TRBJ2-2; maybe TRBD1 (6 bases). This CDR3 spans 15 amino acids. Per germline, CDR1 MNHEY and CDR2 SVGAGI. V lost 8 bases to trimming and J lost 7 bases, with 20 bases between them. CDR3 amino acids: CASGSGVGRGGELFF. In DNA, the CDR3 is TGTGCCAGCGGCTCAGGGGTGGGCAGGGGCGGGGAGCTGTTTTTT.

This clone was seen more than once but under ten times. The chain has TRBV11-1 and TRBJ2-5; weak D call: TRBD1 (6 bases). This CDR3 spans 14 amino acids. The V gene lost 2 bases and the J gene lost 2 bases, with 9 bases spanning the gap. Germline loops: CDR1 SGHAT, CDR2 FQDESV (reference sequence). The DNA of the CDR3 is TGTGCCAGCAGCTTACGGACAGCACAAGAGACCCAGTACTTC. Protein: CASSLRTAQETQYF.

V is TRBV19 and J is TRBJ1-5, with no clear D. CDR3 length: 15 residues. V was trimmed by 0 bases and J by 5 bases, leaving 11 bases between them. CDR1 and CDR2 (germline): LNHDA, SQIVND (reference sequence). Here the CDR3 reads CASSIDLLTDQPQHF. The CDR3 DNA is TGTGCCAGTAGTATAGATCTATTAACAGATCAGCCCCAGCATTTT. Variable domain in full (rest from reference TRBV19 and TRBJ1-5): DGGITQSPKYLFRKEGQNVTLSCEQNLNHDAMYWYRQDPGQGLRLIYYSQIVNDFQKGDIAEGYSVSREKKESFPLTVTSAQKNPTAFYLCASSIDLLTDQPQHFGDGTRLSIL.

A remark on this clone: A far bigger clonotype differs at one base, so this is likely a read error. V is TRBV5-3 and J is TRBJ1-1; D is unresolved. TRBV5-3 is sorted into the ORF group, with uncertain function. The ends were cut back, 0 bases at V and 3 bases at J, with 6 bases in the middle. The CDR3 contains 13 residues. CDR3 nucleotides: TGTGCCAGAAGCTTGGGCGGGTACACTGAAGCTTTCTTT. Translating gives CARSLGGYTEAFF.

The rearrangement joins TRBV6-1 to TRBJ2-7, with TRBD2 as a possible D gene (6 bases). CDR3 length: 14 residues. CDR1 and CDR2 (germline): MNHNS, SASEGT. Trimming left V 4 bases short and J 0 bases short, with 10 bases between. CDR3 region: CASSGSGVSYEQYF. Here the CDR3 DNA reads TGTGCCAGCAGTGGATCGGGAGTCTCCTACGAGCAGTACTTC.

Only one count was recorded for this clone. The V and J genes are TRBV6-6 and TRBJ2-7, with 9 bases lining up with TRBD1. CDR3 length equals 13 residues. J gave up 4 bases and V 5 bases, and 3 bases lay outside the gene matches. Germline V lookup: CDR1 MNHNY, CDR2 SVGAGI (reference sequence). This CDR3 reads CASSLGQGYEQYF. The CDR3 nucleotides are TGTGCCAGCAGTCTCGGACAGGGGTACGAGCAGTACTTC.

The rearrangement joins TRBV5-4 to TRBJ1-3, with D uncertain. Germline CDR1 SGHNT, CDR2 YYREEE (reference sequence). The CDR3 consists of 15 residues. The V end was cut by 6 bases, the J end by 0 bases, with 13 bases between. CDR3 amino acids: CASKRTYSSGNTIYF. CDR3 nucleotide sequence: TGTGCCAGCAAGAGAACCTACAGCTCTGGAAACACCATATATTTT.

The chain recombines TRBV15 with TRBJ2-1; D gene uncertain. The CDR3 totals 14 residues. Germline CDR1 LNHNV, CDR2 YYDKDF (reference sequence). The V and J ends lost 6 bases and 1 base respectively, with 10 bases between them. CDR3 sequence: CATSHPFSYNEQFF. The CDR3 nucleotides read TGTGCCACCAGTCATCCGTTTTCCTACAATGAGCAGTTCTTC.

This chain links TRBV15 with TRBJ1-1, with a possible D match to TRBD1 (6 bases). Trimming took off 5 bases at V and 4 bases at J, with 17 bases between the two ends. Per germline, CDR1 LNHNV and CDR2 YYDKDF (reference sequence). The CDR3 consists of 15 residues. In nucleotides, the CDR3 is TGTGCCACCAGCGTGGGACCCCGAGGGGGCACTGAAGCTTTCTTT. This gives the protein CATSVGPRGGTEAFF.

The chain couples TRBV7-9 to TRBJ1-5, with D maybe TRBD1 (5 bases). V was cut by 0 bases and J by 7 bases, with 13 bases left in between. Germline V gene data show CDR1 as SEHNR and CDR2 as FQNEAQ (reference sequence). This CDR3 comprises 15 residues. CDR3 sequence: CASSLAGAREQPQHF. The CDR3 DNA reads TGTGCCAGCAGCTTAGCCGGGGCCAGGGAACAGCCCCAGCATTTT.

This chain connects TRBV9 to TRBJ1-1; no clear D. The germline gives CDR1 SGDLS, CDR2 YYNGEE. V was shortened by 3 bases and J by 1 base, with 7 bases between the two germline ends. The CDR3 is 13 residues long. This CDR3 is CASSAFTNTEAFF. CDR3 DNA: TGTGCCAGCAGCGCGTTTACGAACACTGAAGCTTTCTTT.

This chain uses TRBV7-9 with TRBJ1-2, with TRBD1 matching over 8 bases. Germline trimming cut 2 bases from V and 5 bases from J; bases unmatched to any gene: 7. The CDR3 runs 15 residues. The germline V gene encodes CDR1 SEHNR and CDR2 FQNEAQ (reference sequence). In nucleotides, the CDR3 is TGTGCCAGCAGCTTAATGCCGGACAGGGTTTATGGCTACACCTTC. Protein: CASSLMPDRVYGYTF.

CDR3 protein: CASSHEGSPDEQYF. CDR3 nucleotide sequence: TGTGCCAGCAGCCACGAGGGATCCCCCGACGAGCAGTACTTC. The chain couples TRBV7-3 to TRBJ2-7, with a possible D match to TRBD2 (5 bases). The CDR3 contains 14 residues. Trimming removed 5 bases at V and 5 bases at J, with 16 bases between. CDR1 and CDR2 from the germline V gene are SGHTA and FQGTGA.